The entry below describes one TCR beta chain. Membership in each cohort depended on participant-reported clinical history. Before being deemed recovered, Cohort 3 donors had two negative PCRs, clearance, or symptom resolution. Generated by immunoSEQ multiplex PCR, the TCRdb table keeps only in-frame clones and is missing some. The data show about 260,000 clones, roughly 88% seen once. The sample originates from a study of blood T cell repertoires in COVID-19. For the study at large: Acute and convalescent COVID-19 samples came from the United States, Italy and Spain. PBMCs, B-cell-depleted T cells, or T cells provided the cDNA or gDNA that made up the material.

Germline trimming cut 4 bases from V and 3 bases from J; bases unmatched to any gene: 12. Looked up from germline, CDR1 is SGHAT and CDR2 is FQNNGV. The CDR3 is 18 residues long. V usage is TRBV11-2 and J usage is TRBJ2-3; 11 nucleotides align to TRBD1. The source is a woman aged 50 to 60 who had recovered from COVID-19. Sequencing input: PBMCs or T cells enriched from blood (not recorded which). The CDR3 spells CASSSLSDRGLGTDTQYF. CDR3 DNA sequence: TGTGCCAGCAGCTCCCTCTCGGACAGGGGGCTGGGGACAGATACGCAGTATTTT.